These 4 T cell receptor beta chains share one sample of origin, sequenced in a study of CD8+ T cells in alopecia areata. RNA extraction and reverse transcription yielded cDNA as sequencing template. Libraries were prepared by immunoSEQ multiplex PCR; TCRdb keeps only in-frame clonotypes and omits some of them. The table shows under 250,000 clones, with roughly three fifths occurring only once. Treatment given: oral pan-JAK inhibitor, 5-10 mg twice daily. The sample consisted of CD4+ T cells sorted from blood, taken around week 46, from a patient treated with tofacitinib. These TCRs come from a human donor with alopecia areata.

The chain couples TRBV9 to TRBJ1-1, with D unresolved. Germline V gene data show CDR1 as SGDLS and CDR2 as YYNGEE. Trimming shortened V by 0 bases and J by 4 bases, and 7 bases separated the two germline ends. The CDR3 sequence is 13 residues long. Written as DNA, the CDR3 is TGTGCCAGCAGCGTAGTGGACGTCACTGAAGCTTTCTTT. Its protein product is CASSVVDVTEAFF.

The CDR3 sequence: CSVVGGGRAFF. CDR3 bases: TGCAGCGTTGTAGGCGGTGGCCGGGCTTTCTTT. This chain uses TRBV29-1 with TRBJ1-1; no firm D call. Germline assignment: CDR1 SQVTM and CDR2 ANQGSEA. Deletions cut 4 bases from V and 11 bases from J, with 14 bases between. CDR3 length: 11 amino acids. The variable domain in full, with the rest retrieved from reference TRBV29-1 and TRBJ1-1, is SAVISQKPSRDICQRGTSLTIQCQVDSQVTMMFWYRQQPGQSLTLIATANQGSEATYESGFVIDKFPISRPNLTFSTLTVSNMSPEDSSIYLCSVVGGGRAFFGQGTRLTVV.

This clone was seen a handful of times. CDR3 amino acids: CSVPDDRRSGANVLTF. Here the CDR3 DNA reads TGCAGCGTTCCAGATGACAGGCGGTCTGGGGCCAACGTCCTGACTTTC. V usage is TRBV29-1 and J usage is TRBJ2-6, with D perhaps TRBD1 (6 bases). V lost 5 bases, J lost 1 base, and 15 bases lay in between. The germline gives CDR1 SQVTM, CDR2 ANQGSEA. The CDR3 loop spans 16 amino acids.

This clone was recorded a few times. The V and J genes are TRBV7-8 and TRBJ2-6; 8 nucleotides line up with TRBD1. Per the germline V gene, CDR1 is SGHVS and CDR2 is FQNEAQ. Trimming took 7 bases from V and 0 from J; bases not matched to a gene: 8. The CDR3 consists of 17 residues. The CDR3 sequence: CASTRTGPSSGANVLTF. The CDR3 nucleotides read TGTGCCAGCACCCGGACAGGGCCCAGCTCTGGGGCCAACGTCCTGACTTTC.